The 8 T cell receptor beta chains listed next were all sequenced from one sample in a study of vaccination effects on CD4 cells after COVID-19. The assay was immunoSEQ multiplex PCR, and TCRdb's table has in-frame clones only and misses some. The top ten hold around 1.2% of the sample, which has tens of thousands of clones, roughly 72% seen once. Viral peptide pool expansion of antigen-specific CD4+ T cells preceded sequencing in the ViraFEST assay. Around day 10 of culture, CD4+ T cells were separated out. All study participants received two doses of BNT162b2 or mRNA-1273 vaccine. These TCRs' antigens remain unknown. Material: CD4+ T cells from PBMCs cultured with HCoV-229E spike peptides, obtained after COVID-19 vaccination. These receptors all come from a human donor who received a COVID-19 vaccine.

CDR3 residues: CASSRLTNYGYTF. CDR3 sequence (DNA): TGTGCCAGCAGCCGGCTGACTAACTATGGCTACACCTTC. The chain employs TRBV14 and TRBJ1-2; no reliable D call. The CDR3 totals 13 residues. Trimming removed 4 bases from V and 0 bases from J, with 6 bases in between. Germline CDR1 is SGHDN and CDR2 is FVKESK.

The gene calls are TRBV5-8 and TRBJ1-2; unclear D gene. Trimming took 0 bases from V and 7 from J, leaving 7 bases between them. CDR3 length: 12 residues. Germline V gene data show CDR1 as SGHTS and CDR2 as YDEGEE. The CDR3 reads CASSLADSGYTF. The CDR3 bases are TGTGCCAGCAGCTTGGCTGATAGTGGCTACACCTTC.

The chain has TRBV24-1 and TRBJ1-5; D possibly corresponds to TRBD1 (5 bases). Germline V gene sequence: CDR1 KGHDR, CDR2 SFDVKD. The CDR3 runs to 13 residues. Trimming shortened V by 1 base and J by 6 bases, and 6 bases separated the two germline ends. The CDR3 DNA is TGTGCCACCAGTGATTTAGACAGTCAGCCCCAGCATTTT. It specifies CATSDLDSQPQHF.

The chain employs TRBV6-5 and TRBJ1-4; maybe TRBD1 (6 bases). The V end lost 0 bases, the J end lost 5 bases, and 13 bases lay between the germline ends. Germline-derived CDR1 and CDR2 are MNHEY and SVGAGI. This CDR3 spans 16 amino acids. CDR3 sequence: CASSYSRGGGNEKLFF. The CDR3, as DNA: TGTGCCAGCAGTTACTCGCGGGGGGGCGGGAATGAAAAACTGTTTTTT.

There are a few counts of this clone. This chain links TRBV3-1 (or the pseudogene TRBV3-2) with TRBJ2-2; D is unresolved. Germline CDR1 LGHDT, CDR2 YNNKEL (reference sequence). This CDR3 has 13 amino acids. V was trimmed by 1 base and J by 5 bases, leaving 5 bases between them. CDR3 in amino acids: CASSQGDTGELFF. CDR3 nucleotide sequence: TGTGCCAGCAGCCAAGGGGATACCGGGGAGCTGTTTTTT.

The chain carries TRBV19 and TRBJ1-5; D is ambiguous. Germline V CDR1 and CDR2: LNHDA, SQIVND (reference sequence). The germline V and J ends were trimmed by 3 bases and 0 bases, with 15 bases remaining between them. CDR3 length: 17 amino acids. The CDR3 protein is CASSIQAAWDSNQPQHF. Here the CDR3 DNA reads TGTGCCAGTAGTATTCAGGCAGCCTGGGATAGCAATCAGCCCCAGCATTTT. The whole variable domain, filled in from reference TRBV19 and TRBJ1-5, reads DGGITQSPKYLFRKEGQNVTLSCEQNLNHDAMYWYRQDPGQGLRLIYYSQIVNDFQKGDIAEGYSVSREKKESFPLTVTSAQKNPTAFYLCASSIQAAWDSNQPQHFGDGTRLSIL.

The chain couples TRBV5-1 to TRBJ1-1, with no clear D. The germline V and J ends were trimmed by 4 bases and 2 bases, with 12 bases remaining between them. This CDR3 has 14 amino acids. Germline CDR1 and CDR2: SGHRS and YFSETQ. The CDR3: CASSPHPPNTEAFF. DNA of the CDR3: TGCGCCAGCAGCCCCCATCCACCCAACACTGAAGCTTTCTTT.

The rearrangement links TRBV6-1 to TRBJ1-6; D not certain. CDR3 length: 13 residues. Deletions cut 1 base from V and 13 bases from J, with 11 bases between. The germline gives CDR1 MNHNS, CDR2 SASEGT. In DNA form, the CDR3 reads TGTGCCAGCAGTGAAGTACCCGATCGGCCCCTCCACTTT. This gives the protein CASSEVPDRPLHF.